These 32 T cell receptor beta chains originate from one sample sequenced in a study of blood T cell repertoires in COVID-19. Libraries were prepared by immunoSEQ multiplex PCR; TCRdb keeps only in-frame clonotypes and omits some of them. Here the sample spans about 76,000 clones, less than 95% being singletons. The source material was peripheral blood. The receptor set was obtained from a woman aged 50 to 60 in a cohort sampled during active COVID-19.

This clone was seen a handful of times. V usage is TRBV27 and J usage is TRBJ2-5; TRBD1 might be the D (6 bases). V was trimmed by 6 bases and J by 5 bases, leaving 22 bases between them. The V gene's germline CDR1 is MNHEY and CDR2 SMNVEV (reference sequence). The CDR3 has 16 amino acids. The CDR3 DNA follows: TGTGCCAGCAGACCATCGGAGCAACAGGGTCGGGAGACCCAGTACTTC. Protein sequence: CASRPSEQQGRETQYF.

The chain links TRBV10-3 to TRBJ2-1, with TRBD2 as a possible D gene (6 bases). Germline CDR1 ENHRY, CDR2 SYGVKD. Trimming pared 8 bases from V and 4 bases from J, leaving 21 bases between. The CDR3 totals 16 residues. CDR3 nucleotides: TGTGCCATCTCAGGTCTAGTCGGGGGAGATTACAATGAGCAGTTCTTC. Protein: CAISGLVGGDYNEQFF.

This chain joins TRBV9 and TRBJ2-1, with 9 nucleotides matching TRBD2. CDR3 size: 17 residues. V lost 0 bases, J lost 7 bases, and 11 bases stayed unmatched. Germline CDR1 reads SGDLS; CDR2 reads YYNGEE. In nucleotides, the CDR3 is TGTGCCAGCAGCGTAGCCCTCGGGCTAGCGGGACCAAATGAGCAGTTCTTC. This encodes CASSVALGLAGPNEQFF.

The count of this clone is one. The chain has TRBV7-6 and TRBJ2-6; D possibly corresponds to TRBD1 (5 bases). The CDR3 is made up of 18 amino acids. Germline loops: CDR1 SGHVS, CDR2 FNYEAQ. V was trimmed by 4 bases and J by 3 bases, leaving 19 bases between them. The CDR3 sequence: CASSSSTDSPFGANVLTF. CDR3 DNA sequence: TGTGCCAGCAGCTCATCGACCGACAGCCCGTTTGGGGCCAACGTCCTGACTTTC.

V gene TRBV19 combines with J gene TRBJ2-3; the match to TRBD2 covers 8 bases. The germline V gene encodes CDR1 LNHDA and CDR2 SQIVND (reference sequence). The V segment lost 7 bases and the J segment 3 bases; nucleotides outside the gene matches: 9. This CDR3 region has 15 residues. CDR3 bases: TGTGCCAGTACCACGAGGGCGGGAGGAACAGATACGCAGTATTTT. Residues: CASTTRAGGTDTQYF.

The CDR3 sequence: CASSHRGVDTEAFF. The CDR3, as DNA: TGTGCCAGCAGCCACAGGGGGGTTGACACTGAAGCTTTCTTT. The rearrangement uses TRBV7-8 and TRBJ1-1, with TRBD1 identical over 8 bases. V lost 5 bases, J lost 3 bases, and 5 bases stayed unmatched. Germline CDR1 SGHVS, CDR2 FQNEAQ. CDR3 length equals 14 residues. Complete variable domain (other parts from reference TRBV7-8 and TRBJ1-1): GAGVSQSPRYKVAKRGQDVALRCDPISGHVSLFWYQQALGQGPEFLTYFQNEAQLDKSGLPSDRFFAERPEGSVSTLKIQRTQQEDSAVYLCASSHRGVDTEAFFGQGTRLTVV.

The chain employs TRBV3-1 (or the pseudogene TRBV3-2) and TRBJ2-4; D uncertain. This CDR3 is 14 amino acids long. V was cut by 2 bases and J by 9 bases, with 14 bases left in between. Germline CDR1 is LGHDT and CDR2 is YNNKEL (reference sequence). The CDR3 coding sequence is TGTGCCAGCAGCCAATTCACGGGTTTGAGCATTCAGTACTTC. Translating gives CASSQFTGLSIQYF.

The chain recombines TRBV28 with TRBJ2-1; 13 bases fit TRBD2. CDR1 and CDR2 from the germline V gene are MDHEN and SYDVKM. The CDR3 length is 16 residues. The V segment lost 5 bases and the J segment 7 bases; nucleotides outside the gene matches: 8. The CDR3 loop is CASSGGLAGPQNEQFF. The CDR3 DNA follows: TGTGCCAGCAGTGGGGGACTAGCGGGACCCCAGAATGAGCAGTTCTTC. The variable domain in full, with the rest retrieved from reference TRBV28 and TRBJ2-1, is DVKVTQSSRYLVKRTGEKVFLECVQDMDHENMFWYRQDPGLGLRLIYFSYDVKMKEKGDIPEGYSVSREKKERFSLILESASTNQTSMYLCASSGGLAGPQNEQFFGPGTRLTVL.

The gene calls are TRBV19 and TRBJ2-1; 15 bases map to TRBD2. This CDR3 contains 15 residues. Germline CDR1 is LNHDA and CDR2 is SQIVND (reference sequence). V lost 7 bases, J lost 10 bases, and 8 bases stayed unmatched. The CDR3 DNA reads TGTGCCAGTATAGGACTAGCGGGAGGGCCGGGGGAGCAGTTCTTC. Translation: CASIGLAGGPGEQFF.

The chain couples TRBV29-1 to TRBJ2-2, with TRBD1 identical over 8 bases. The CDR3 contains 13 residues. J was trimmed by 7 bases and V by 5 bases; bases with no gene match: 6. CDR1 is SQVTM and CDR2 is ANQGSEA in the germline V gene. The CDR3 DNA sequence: TGCAGCGTTCGACAGGGGAGTGGCGGGGAGCTGTTTTTT. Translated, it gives CSVRQGSGGELFF.

CDR3 nucleotide sequence: TGTGCCAGCAGCGCGACAGGGTACACTGAAGCTTTCTTT. Translated, it gives CASSATGYTEAFF. The V and J genes are TRBV7-3 and TRBJ1-1; TRBD1 matches at 7 bases. This CDR3 spans 13 amino acids. V dropped 5 bases and J dropped 3; count of bases not matched to a gene: 3. CDR1 and CDR2 from the germline V gene are SGHTA and FQGTGA. The full variable domain, rest sourced from reference TRBV7-3 and TRBJ1-1, is GAGVSQTPSNKVTEKGKYVELRCDPISGHTALYWYRQSLGQGPEFLIYFQGTGAADDSGLPNDRFFAVRPEGSVSTLKIQRTERGDSAVYLCASSATGYTEAFFGQGTRLTVV.

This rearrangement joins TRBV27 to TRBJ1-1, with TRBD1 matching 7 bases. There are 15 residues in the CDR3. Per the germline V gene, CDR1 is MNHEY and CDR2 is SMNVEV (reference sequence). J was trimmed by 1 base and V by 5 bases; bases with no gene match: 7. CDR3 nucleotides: TGTGCCAGCAGTAACCCCAACAGGGGGAACACTGAAGCTTTCTTT. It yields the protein CASSNPNRGNTEAFF.

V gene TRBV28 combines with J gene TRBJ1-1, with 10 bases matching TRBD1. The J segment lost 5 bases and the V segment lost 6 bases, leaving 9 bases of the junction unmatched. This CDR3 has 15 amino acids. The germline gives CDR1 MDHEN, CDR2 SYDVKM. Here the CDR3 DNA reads TGTGCCAGCAGAGGGTGGACAGGGGGAGTAACTGAAGCTTTCTTT. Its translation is CASRGWTGGVTEAFF.

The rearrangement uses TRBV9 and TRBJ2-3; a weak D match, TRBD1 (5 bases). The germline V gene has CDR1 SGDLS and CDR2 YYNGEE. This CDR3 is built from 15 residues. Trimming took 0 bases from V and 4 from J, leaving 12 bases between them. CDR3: CASSVELTGSDTQYF. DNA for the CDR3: TGTGCCAGCAGCGTAGAACTAACAGGATCAGATACGCAGTATTTT.

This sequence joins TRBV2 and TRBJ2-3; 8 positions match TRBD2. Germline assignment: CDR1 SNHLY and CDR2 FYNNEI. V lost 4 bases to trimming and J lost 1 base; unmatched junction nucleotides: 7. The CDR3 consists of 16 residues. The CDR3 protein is CASSGETSARTDTQYF. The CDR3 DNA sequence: TGTGCCAGCAGTGGAGAGACTAGCGCCCGCACAGATACGCAGTATTTT. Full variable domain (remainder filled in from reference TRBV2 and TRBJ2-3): EPEVTQTPSHQVTQMGQEVILRCVPISNHLYFYWYRQILGQKVEFLVSFYNNEISEKSEIFDDQFSVERPDGSNFTLKIRSTKLEDSAMYFCASSGETSARTDTQYFGPGTRLTVL.

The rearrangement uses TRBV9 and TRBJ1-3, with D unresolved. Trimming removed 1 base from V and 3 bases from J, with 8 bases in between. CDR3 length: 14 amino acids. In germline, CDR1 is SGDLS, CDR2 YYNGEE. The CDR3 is CASSVIEDGNTIYF. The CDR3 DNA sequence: TGTGCCAGCAGCGTAATAGAGGATGGAAACACCATATATTTT.

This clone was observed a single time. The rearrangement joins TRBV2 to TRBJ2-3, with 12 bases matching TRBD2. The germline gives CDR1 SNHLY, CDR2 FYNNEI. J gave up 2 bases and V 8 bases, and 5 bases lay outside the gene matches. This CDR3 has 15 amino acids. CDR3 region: CASSLAGGITDTQYF. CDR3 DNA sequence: TGTGCCAGCTCCCTAGCGGGAGGGATCACAGATACGCAGTATTTT. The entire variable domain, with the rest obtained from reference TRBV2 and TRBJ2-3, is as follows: EPEVTQTPSHQVTQMGQEVILRCVPISNHLYFYWYRQILGQKVEFLVSFYNNEISEKSEIFDDQFSVERPDGSNFTLKIRSTKLEDSAMYFCASSLAGGITDTQYFGPGTRLTVL.

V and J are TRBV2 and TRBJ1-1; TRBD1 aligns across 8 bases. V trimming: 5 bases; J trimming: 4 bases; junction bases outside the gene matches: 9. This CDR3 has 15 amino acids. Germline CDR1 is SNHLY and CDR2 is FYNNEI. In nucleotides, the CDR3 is TGTGCCAGCAGTAAGGATACAGGGGGGTCCACTGAAGCTTTCTTT. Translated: CASSKDTGGSTEAFF. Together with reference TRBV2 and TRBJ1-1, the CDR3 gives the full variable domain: EPEVTQTPSHQVTQMGQEVILRCVPISNHLYFYWYRQILGQKVEFLVSFYNNEISEKSEIFDDQFSVERPDGSNFTLKIRSTKLEDSAMYFCASSKDTGGSTEAFFGQGTRLTVV.

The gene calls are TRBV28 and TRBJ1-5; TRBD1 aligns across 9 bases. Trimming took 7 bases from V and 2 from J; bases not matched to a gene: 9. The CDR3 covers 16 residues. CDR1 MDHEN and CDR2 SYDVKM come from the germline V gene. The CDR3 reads CASNPDRGYGNQPQHF. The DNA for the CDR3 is TGTGCCAGCAACCCAGACAGGGGGTACGGCAATCAGCCCCAGCATTTT.

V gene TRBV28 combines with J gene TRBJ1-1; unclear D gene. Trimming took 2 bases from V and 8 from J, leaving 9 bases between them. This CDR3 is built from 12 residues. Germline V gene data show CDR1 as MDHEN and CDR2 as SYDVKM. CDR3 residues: CASSLRPQEAFF. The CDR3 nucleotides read TGTGCCAGCAGTTTACGTCCACAAGAAGCTTTCTTT.

CDR3 region: CASSLATISEQFF. The CDR3 DNA reads as TGTGCCAGCAGCTTGGCGACTATCAGTGAGCAGTTCTTC. The rearrangement links TRBV5-6 to TRBJ2-1, with a possible D match to TRBD2 (5 bases). The CDR3 runs 13 residues. CDR1 is SGHDT and CDR2 is YYEEEE in the germline V gene. Trimming stripped 0 bases from V and 9 bases from J, with 10 bases between.

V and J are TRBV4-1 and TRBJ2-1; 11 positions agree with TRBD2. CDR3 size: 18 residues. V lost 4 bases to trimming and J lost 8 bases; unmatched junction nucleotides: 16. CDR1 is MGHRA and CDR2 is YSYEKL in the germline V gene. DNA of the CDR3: TGCGCCAGCAGCCTTATCGCCGGGACTAGCGGAATGGGGGATGAGCAGTTCTTC. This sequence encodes CASSLIAGTSGMGDEQFF.

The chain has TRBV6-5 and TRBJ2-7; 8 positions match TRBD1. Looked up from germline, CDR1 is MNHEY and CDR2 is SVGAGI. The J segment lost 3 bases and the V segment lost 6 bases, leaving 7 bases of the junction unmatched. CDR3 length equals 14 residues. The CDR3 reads CASRSDRAGYEQYF. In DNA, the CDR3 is TGTGCCAGCAGATCGGACAGGGCGGGCTACGAGCAGTACTTC.

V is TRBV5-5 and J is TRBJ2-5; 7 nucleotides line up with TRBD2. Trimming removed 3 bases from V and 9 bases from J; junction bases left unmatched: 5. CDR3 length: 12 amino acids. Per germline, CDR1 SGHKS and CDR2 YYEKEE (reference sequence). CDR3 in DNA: TGTGCCAGCAGCTGGGGGGAGGGAGCCCAGTACTTC. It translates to CASSWGEGAQYF.

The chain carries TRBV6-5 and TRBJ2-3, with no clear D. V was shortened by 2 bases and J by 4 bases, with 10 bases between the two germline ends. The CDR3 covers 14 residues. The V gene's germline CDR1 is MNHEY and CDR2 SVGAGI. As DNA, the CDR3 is TGTGCCAGCAGTTACCAAATCGGAGCAGATACGCAGTATTTT. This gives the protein CASSYQIGADTQYF.

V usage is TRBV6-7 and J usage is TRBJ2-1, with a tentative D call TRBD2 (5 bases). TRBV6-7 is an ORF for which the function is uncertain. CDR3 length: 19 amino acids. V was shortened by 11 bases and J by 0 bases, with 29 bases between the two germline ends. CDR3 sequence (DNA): TGTGCCCTGGTCTTGACGAGAATTGGCGGGCCGAGCTCCTACAATGAGCAGTTCTTC. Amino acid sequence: CALVLTRIGGPSSYNEQFF.

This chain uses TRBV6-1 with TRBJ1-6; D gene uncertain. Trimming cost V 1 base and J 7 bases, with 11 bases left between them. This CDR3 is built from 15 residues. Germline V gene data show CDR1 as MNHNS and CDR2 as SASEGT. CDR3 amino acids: CASSEGIHGNSPLHF. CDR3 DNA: TGTGCCAGCAGTGAAGGAATCCACGGGAATTCACCCCTCCACTTT.

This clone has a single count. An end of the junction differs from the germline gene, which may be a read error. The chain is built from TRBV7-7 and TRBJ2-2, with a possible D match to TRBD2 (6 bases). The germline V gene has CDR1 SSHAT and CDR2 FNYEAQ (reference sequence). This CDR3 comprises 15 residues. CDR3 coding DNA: TGTGCTAGCAGCCAAGGAGGGGCTATCACCGGGGAGCTGTTTTTT. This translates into CASSQGGAITGELFF. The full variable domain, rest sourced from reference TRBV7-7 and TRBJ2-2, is GAGVSQSPRYKVTKRGQDVTLRCDPISSHATLYWYQQALGQGPEFLTYFNYEAQPDKSGLPSDRFSAERPEGSISTLTIQRTEQRDSAMYRCASSQGGAITGELFFGEGSRLTVL.

Written as DNA, the CDR3 is TGTGCCAGCAGCTTTGGCGCAGGTCTCTCTGGGGCCAACGTCCTGACTTTC. Protein product: CASSFGAGLSGANVLTF. This chain joins TRBV3-1 (or the pseudogene TRBV3-2) and TRBJ2-6; D is ambiguous. CDR1 is LGHDT and CDR2 is YNNKEL in the germline V gene (reference sequence). V was shortened by 5 bases and J by 0 bases, with 14 bases between the two germline ends. CDR3 length: 17 amino acids.

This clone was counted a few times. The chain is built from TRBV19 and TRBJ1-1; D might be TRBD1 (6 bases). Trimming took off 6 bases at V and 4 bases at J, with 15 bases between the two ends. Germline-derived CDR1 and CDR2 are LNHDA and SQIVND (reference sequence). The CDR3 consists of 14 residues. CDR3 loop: CASRLQGRGTEAFF. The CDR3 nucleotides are TGTGCCAGTAGGCTACAGGGAAGGGGCACTGAAGCTTTCTTT.

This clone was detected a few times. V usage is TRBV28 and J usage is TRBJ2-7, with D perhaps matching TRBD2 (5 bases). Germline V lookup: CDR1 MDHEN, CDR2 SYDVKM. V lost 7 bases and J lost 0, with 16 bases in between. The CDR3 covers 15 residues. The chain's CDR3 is CASTPEAPHSYEQYF. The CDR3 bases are TGTGCCAGCACCCCGGAGGCTCCCCACTCCTACGAGCAGTACTTC.

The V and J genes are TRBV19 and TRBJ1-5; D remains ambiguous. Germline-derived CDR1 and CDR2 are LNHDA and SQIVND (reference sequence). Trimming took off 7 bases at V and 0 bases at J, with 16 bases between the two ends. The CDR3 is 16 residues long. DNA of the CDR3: TGTGCCAGTAACACTCGGGGAAGGTATAGCAATCAGCCCCAGCATTTT. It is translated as CASNTRGRYSNQPQHF.